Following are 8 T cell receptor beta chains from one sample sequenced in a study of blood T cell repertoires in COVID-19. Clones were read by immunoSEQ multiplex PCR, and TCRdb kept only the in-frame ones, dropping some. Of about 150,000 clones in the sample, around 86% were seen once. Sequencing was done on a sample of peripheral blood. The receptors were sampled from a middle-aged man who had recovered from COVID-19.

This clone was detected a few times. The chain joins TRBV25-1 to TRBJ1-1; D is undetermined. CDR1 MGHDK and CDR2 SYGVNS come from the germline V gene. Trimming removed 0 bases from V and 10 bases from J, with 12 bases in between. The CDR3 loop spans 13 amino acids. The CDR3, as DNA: TGTGCCAGCAGTGAATATATCGGGGAACGAGCTTTCTTT. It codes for CASSEYIGERAFF.

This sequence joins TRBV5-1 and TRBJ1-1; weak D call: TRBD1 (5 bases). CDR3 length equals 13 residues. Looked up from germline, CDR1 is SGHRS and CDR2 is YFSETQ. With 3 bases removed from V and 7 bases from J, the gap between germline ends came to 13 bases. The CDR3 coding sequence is TGCGCCAGCAGCTGGGGGGAAGGCGGTGAAGCTTTCTTT. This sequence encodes CASSWGEGGEAFF.

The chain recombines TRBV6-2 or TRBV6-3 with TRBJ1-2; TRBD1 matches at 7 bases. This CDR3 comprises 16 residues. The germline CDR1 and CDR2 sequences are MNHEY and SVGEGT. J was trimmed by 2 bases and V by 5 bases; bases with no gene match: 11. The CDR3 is CASSLAPQGGNYGYTF. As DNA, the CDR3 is TGTGCCAGCAGTCTGGCCCCCCAGGGGGGCAACTATGGCTACACCTTC.

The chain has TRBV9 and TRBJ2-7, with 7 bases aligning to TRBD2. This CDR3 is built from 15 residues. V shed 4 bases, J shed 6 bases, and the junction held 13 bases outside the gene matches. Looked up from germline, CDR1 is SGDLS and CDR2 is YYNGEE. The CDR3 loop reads CASSPNGGTAIEQYF. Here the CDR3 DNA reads TGTGCCAGCAGCCCGAACGGGGGGACCGCGATCGAGCAGTACTTC.

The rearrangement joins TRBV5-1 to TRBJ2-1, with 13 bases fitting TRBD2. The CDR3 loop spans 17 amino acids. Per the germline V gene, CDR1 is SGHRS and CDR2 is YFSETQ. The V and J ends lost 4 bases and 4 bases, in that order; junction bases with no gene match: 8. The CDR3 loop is CASSIGTSGAPYNEQFF. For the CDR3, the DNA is TGCGCCAGCAGCATAGGGACTAGCGGGGCCCCGTACAATGAGCAGTTCTTC.

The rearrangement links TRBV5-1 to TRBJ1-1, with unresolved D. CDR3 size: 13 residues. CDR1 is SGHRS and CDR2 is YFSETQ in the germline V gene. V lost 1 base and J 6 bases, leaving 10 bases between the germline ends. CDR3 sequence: CASSLHAQSEAFF. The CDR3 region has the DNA TGCGCCAGCAGCTTGCATGCCCAGTCTGAAGCTTTCTTT. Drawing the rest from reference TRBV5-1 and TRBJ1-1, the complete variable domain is KAGVTQTPRYLIKTRGQQVTLSCSPISGHRSVSWYQQTPGQGLQFLFEYFSETQRNKGNFPGRFSGRQFSNSRSEMNVSTLELGDSALYLCASSLHAQSEAFFGQGTRLTVV.

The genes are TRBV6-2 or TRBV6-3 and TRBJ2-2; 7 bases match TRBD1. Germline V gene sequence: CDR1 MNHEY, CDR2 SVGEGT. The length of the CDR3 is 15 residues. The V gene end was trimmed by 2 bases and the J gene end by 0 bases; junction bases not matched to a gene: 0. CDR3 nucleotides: TGTGCCAGCAGTTACGGGACAGCGAACACCGGGGAGCTGTTTTTT. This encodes CASSYGTANTGELFF.

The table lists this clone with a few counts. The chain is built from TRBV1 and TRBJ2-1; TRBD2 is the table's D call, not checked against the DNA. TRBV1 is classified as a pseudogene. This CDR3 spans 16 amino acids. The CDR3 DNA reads TGCACCAGCAGCGAAACGCGGGGGGATATACAAAATGAGCAGTTCTTC. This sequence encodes CTSSETRGDIQNEQFF.